The subject of this entry is one T cell receptor beta chain. Its specificity is unknown. Those patients who had chemo-refractory metastatic non-small-cell lung cancer were given focal radiation along with CTLA-4 blockade through ipilimumab. This specimen comes from a study of radiotherapy plus CTLA-4 blockade in lung cancer. Overall study: Disease control was present in 31% of patients, and objective responses in less than 20%.

Broader study findings: In blood, after radiotherapy plus ipilimumab, tumor-derived TCR clones expanded. The best prediction of response reportedly came from early blood T cell clone dynamics, with interferon-beta.

From germline, CDR1 is MDHEN and CDR2 SYDVKM. The V end was cut by 7 bases, the J end by 7 bases, with 14 bases between. This CDR3 comprises 13 residues. The data were produced by immunoSEQ multiplex PCR, yet TCRdb's version contains in-frame clones alone and is incomplete. This table holds some 80,000 clones, 84% found once. The chain links TRBV28 to TRBJ1-5, with D perhaps matching TRBD1 (5 bases). This clonotype was obtained from a human donor with non-small cell lung cancer who had stable disease on radiotherapy plus ipilimumab. The specimen was peripheral blood, collected from a patient treated with radiotherapy plus ipilimumab. The CDR3 bases are TGTGCCAGCACCAATTACGGGGACCAGCCCCAGCATTTT. Encoded protein: CASTNYGDQPQHF.